This section outlines one TCR beta chain sequence together with its context. What it binds is not known. These data originate in a study of OX40 agonist ivuxolimab in advanced cancers. Background on the study: The dose-escalation group included hepatocellular carcinoma, melanoma, renal cell carcinoma and head and neck cancer.

Regarding the study as a whole: Normalized T-cell clonal expansion was also low in a subset of nonresponders. Among expanded peripheral T cells, antigen specificity went undetermined.

This CDR3 is built from 14 residues. CDR1 and CDR2 (germline): SQVTM, ANQGSEA. Trimming stripped 6 bases from V and 0 bases from J, with 14 bases between. Profiled with immunoSEQ multiplex PCR; TCRdb holds only in-frame clones, not every one. The sample consists of about 81,000 clones, 90% to 95% of them appearing once. The source was CD4+ or CD8+ T cells sorted from blood, collected in a trial of the OX40 agonist ivuxolimab. The receptor's source is an adult with an advanced solid tumor such as melanoma, head and neck, liver or kidney cancer. The gene calls are TRBV29-1 and TRBJ1-1; D remains ambiguous. CDR3 sequence reads: CSVLLMGMNTEAFF. The CDR3 nucleotides are TGCAGCGTCCTACTAATGGGGATGAACACTGAAGCTTTCTTT.